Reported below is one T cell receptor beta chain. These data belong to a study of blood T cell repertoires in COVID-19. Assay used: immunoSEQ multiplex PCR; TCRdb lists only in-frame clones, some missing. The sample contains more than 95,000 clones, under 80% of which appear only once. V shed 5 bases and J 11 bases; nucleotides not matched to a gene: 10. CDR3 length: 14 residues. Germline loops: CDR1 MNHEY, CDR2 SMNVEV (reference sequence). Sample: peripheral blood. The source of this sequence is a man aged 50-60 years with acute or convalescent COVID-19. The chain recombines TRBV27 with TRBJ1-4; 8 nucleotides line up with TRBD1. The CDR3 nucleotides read TGTGCCAGCAGTCCGGACAGGGTAATGAAGAAACTGTTTTTT. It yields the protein CASSPDRVMKKLFF.